These 7 T cell receptor beta chains came from one sample sequenced in a study of shared clonotypes between healthy human individuals (TCRdb year 2020). The method behind the library was the immunoSEQ multiplex PCR assay. Held by TCRdb, this immuneACCESS table contains in-frame sequences only and omits some clones. Under half of the omission traces to an unresolved V gene where checked; the cause of the rest is unknown. This sample holds 640,000 or so clones; 60% to 80% were observed only once. Approximately 1.8% of the sample lies in the top ten. The sequenced material came from memory CD4+ T cells sorted from blood. The cell subset or site tag for this specimen amounts to: CD45RA-negative fraction. Receptors were obtained from a woman aged 25 to 39 in good health.

This chain joins TRBV28 and TRBJ2-1, with TRBD2 identical over 12 bases. The V and J ends lost 8 bases and 6 bases, in that order; junction bases with no gene match: 8. Germline-derived CDR1 and CDR2 are MDHEN and SYDVKM. CDR3 length: 15 amino acids. The CDR3 sequence: CASLLTSGRSNEQFF. The CDR3 DNA follows: TGTGCCAGCCTCCTGACTAGCGGGAGAAGCAATGAGCAGTTCTTC.

The chain joins TRBV2 to TRBJ1-5; a weak D match, TRBD1 (5 bases). V gave up 8 bases and J gave up 6 bases, with 17 bases separating them. CDR1 and CDR2 from the germline V gene are SNHLY and FYNNEI. The CDR3 sequence is 14 residues long. CDR3 sequence reads: CASSALEGVQPQHF. The CDR3 DNA follows: TGTGCCAGCTCCGCCCTTGAAGGGGTTCAGCCCCAGCATTTT.

The rearrangement joins TRBV28 to TRBJ1-1, with unresolved D. Germline V gives CDR1 MDHEN, CDR2 SYDVKM. CDR3 length equals 13 residues. Trimming left V 2 bases short and J 8 bases short, with 12 bases between. This CDR3 is CASSLRRTGEAFF. CDR3 in DNA: TGTGCCAGCAGTTTAAGACGGACGGGAGAAGCTTTCTTT.

A word on this clone: This same CDR3 is encoded by further DNA sequences in the sample. The CDR3 spells CASSLGLADEQFF. DNA of the CDR3: TGCGCCAGCAGCCTGGGACTAGCCGATGAGCAGTTCTTC. The chain has TRBV5-1 and TRBJ2-1, with TRBD2 matching over 9 bases. V shed 4 bases, J shed 8 bases, and the junction held 4 bases outside the gene matches. Germline V gene sequence: CDR1 SGHRS, CDR2 YFSETQ. The CDR3 consists of 13 residues.

This chain connects TRBV7-8 to TRBJ2-7; 7 nucleotides align to TRBD2. The CDR3 is made up of 16 amino acids. CDR1 is SGHVS and CDR2 is FQNEAQ in the germline V gene. V shed 1 base, J shed 3 bases, and the junction held 9 bases outside the gene matches. The CDR3 spells CASSLELRLAVYEQYF. The CDR3 region has the DNA TGTGCCAGCAGCTTAGAGTTGAGACTAGCAGTCTACGAGCAGTACTTC.

The rearrangement uses TRBV5-1 and TRBJ2-1; D gene unclear. Trimming removed 0 bases at V and 4 bases at J, with 11 bases between. Germline V gene data show CDR1 as SGHRS and CDR2 as YFSETQ. There are 15 residues in the CDR3. CDR3 region: CASSLVTTEYNEQFF. The CDR3, as DNA: TGCGCCAGCAGCTTGGTTACTACCGAGTACAATGAGCAGTTCTTC.

V usage is TRBV9 and J usage is TRBJ1-1; D not certain. The CDR3 is 15 residues long. Trimming stripped 3 bases from V and 3 bases from J, with 15 bases between. Germline V gene sequence: CDR1 SGDLS, CDR2 YYNGEE. CDR3 nucleotide sequence: TGTGCCAGCAGCGCCAACGCGGTGGTTGACACTGAAGCTTTCTTT. Its translation is CASSANAVVDTEAFF.